This TCR beta chain was observed in a study of OX40 agonist ivuxolimab in advanced cancers. Some background on the complete study: Ivuxolimab was a fully human IgG2 agonistic monoclonal antibody targeting the costimulatory receptor OX40 (CD134). Intravenous ivuxolimab was administered to patients every 2 weeks at six dose levels: 0.01, 0.1, 0.3, 1.5, 3 and 10 mg/kg. Of the roughly 53 patients in dose escalation, approximately 20 had hepatocellular carcinoma, around 15 had melanoma, 9 had renal cell carcinoma and 9 had head and neck cancer. A male proportion of about 79% and a mean age of about 60 years, ranging from roughly 23 to 80, were recorded for the dose-escalation cohort. Patients were allowed to have had prior anti-PD-1, anti-PD-L1 or anti-CTLA-4 therapy, and roughly two fifths of the dose-escalation patients had been treated with checkpoint inhibitors. Partial responses occurred in three dose-escalation patients: two with cutaneous melanoma and one with hepatocellular carcinoma. Peripheral TCRbeta sequencing aimed to test whether ivuxolimab altered TCR sequence diversity and caused clonal T-cell expansion. The paper reports the monotherapy dose-escalation portion (N = 52 patients) of the phase I ivuxolimab trial.

The investigation overall reported the following: The antigen specificity of the clonally expanded peripheral T cells was not determined. In partial responders in the 0.1-3.0 mg/kg groups, normalized peripheral clonal expansion was found to be among the lowest, especially among CD8+ T cells. After ivuxolimab, more expanded clones were found on average in CD8+ T cells than in CD4+ T cells. Low levels of normalized T-cell clonal expansion were also seen in some patients who did not respond. At doses of 0.1 to 3.0 mg/kg, clonal expansion of both CD4+ and CD8+ blood T cells was observed from baseline to week 6.

Patients with a history of autoimmune disease or receiving systemic immunosuppression were excluded from the trial. In every dose cohort, peripheral blood was drawn for TCR sequencing at baseline, cycle 4 day 1, and cycle 7 day 1. The samples were drawn from a first-in-human, open-label, multicenter phase I dose-escalation trial of ivuxolimab. The trial enrolled adults with locally advanced or metastatic head and neck squamous cell, hepatocellular, melanoma or renal cell carcinoma. Before TCR sequencing, CD4+ T cells and CD8+ T cells from peripheral blood were sorted into separate populations. For sequencing of the TCRbeta CDR3 region, genomic DNA was extracted from the sorted cells. The immunoSEQ Assay was used for sequencing of TCRbeta CDR3 regions. TCRdb took this table from immuneACCESS and kept in-frame rearrangements with V and J called. Such tables lack part of the clones; where checked against another copy, unresolved V genes explain under half of the gap, and the rest is unexplained. The sample has 60,000 or so clones on record, approximately 90% of them singletons. The top ten hold about 5% of the sample.

For CDR1 and CDR2, the germline V gene (reference sequence) lists MNHEY and SMNVEV. The CDR3 runs 13 amino acids, cysteine and phenylalanine included. Just the 39-base CDR3 DNA is kept, in frame starting at base 1. V loses 3 bases of germline sequence and J loses 5 bases, and the interval between the two ends is 8 bases. Comment on this clone: There is no known antigen for this receptor. It has no much larger one-base neighbor in the sample; base qualities were not kept.

The clonotype originates from an adult with an advanced solid tumor such as melanoma, head and neck, liver or kidney cancer. The chain employs TRBV27 and TRBJ2-1, with the D segment identity uncertain. The sequencing used CD4+ or CD8+ T cells sorted from blood, collected in a trial of the OX40 agonist ivuxolimab. The CDR3 protein sequence reads: CASSLRRHNEQFF. The sequence in DNA is TGTGCCAGCAGTTTGCGTCGTCACAATGAGCAGTTCTTC.